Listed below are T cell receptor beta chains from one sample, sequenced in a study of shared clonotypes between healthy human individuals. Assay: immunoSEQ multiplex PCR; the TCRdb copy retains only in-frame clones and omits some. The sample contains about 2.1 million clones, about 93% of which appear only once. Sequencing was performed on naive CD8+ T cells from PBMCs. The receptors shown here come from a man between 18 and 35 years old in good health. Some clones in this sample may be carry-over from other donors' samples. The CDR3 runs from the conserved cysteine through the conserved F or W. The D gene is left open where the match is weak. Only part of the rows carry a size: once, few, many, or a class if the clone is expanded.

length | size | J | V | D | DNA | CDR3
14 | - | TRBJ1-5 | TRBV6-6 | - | TGTGCCAGCACCTTAGACAGACTCAATCAGCCCCAGCATTTT | CASTLDRLNQPQHF
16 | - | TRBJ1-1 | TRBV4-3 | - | TGCGCCAGCAGCCAAGTCGGCGGGGGCGCGGTTAATGAAGCTTTCTTT | CASSQVGGGAVNEAFF
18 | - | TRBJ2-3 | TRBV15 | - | TGTGCCACCAGCAGAGATTTTTGGTCCTCGGGACCCTCAGATACGCAGTATTTT | CATSRDFWSSGPSDTQYF
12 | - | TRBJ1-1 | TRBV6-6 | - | TGTGCCGGGGCGGGGGGGAACACTGAAGCTTTCTTT | CAGAGGNTEAFF
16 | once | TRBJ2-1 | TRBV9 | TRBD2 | TGTGCCAGCAGCAGTAGCGGGTACAGCTCCTACAATGAGCAGTTCTTC | CASSSSGYSSYNEQFF
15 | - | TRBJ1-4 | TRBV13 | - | TGTGCCAGCAGCCATCGGACAGATAATAATGAAAAACTGTTTTTT | CASSHRTDNNEKLFF
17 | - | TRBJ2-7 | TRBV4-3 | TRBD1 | TGCGCCAGCAGCCAAGATGTCCGGGGCAGGGGGCTCTACGAGCAGTACTTC | CASSQDVRGRGLYEQYF
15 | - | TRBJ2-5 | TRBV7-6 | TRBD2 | TGTGCCAGCAGCCCAAATCCGGGCGGGGGAGAGACCCAGTACTTC | CASSPNPGGGETQYF
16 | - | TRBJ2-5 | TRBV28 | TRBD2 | TGTGCCAGCAGTTTCGAAGCAGCGGGAGTTAAAGAGACCCAGTACTTC | CASSFEAAGVKETQYF
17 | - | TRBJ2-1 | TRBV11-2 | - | TGTGCCAGCAGCTTAGATGGCGGGACTCTTTCTAACAATGAGCAGTTCTTC | CASSLDGGTLSNNEQFF
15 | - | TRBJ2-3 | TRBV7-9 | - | TGTGCCAGCAGCCACGACAGGGACTACACAGATACGCAGTATTTT | CASSHDRDYTDTQYF
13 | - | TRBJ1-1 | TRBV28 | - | TGTGCCAGCAGTTTAGGGGGGGCGGATAGAGCTTTCTTT | CASSLGGADRAFF
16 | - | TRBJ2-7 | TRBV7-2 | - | TGTGCCAGCAGCTTAGGGGGGCGGGAGCAGTTGTACGAGCAGTACTTC | CASSLGGREQLYEQYF
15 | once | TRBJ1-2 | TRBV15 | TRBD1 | TGTGCCACCAGCAGAGGGACAGGGCGGAACTATGGCTACACCTTC | CATSRGTGRNYGYTF
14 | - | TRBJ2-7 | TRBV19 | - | TGTGCCAGTAGTATCCAAGACAGTCACTACGAGCAGTACTTC | CASSIQDSHYEQYF
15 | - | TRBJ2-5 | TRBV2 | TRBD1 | TGTGCCAGCAGTGTCCCAACGGACAGGGGCCAAACCCAGTACTTC | CASSVPTDRGQTQYF
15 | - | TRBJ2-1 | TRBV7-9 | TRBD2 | TGTGCCAGCAGCTTGAGACTAGCGGCCATGAATGAGCAGTTCTTC | CASSLRLAAMNEQFF
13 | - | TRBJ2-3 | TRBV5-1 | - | TGCGCCAGCAGCTTGGCAGAGTATGATACGCAGTATTTT | CASSLAEYDTQYF
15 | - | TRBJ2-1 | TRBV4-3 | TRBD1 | TGCGCCAGCAGCCAAGACGGGACAGGCGACAATGAGCAGTTCTTC | CASSQDGTGDNEQFF
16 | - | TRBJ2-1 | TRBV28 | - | TGTGCCAGCAGCCCACCGGGGCTGCCTACCTACAATGAGCAGTTCTTC | CASSPPGLPTYNEQFF
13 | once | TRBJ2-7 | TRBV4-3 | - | TGCGCCAGCAGCCCGAGCACTACCTACGAGCAGTACTTC | CASSPSTTYEQYF
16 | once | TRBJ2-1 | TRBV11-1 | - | TGTGCCAGCAGCTGGTTATCTACGGGAGTCGACAATGAGCAGTTCTTC | CASSWLSTGVDNEQFF
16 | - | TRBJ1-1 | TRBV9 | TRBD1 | TGTGCCAGCAGCGTCGTTCTGGGACAGGTGAACACTGAAGCTTTCTTT | CASSVVLGQVNTEAFF